The sequence of this T cell receptor (beta chain) was determined in a study of cytomegalovirus exposure and HLA in healthy donors. For the study at large: It was reported in a later analysis that the same platform had been used for the roughly 110 validation repertoires as for the 550 to 700 first-cohort repertoires.

Using immunoSEQ multiplex PCR, the repertoire was profiled, and TCRdb retains in-frame clones only, with some absent. The data contain fewer than 200,000 clones, about 90% of them seen just once; the ten biggest clones take up approximately 2.9%. This clone was seen more than once but under ten times. This clonotype originated in a woman under 30 in good health and CMV-seropositive. Sequencing was carried out using PBMCs.

The CDR3 loop reads CAWTLAGPIQYF. CDR3 nucleotide sequence: TGTGCCTGGACTTTAGCGGGGCCCATTCAGTACTTC. This sequence joins TRBV30 and TRBJ2-4, with 8 bases identical to TRBD2. J gave up 9 bases and V 4 bases, and 5 bases lay outside the gene matches. The CDR3 extends over 12 amino acids. Germline V gene data show CDR1 as GTSNPN and CDR2 as SVGIG (reference sequence).